The T cell receptor beta chain under discussion was sequenced for a study of response to subunit inactivated influenza vaccine. Only a few counts were recorded for this clonotype. Its antigen is still unknown. The V segment lost 1 base and the J segment 6 bases; nucleotides outside the gene matches: 7. The CDR3 runs to 16 residues. Germline V gene data show CDR1 as SGHTA and CDR2 as FQGNSA. Study results and limitations: The authors suggested that every seasonal influenza vaccination recruits few new T cells.

TCRdb re-called the RT-PCR reads with MiXCR, one entry per CDR3 protein. The sample records about 240,000 distinct CDR3 sequences, about 12% being singletons. This rearrangement joins TRBV7-2 to TRBJ2-1; 9 positions agree with TRBD2. This specimen consisted of non-naive T cells sorted from PBMCs, obtained approximately 15 days before vaccination. The source of this sequence is a man aged 50-60 years who received an inactivated influenza vaccine. CDR3 DNA: TGTGCCAGCAGCTTAGACATTAGCGGGGGAGGCAATGAGCAGTTCTTC. Translation: CASSLDISGGGNEQFF.